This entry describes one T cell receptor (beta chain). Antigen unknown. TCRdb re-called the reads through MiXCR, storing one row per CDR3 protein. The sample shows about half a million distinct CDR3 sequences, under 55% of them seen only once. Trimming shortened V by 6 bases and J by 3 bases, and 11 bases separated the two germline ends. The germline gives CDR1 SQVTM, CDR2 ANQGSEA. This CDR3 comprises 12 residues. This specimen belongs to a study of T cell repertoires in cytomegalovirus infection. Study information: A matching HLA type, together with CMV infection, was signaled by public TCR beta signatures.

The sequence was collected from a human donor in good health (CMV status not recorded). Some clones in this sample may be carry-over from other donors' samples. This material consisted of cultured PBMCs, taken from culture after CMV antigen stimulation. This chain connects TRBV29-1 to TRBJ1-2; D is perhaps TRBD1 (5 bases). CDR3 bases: TGCAGCGTGGACCAGGGAGACTATGGCTACACCTTC. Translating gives CSVDQGDYGYTF. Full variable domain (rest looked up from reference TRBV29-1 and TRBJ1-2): SAVISQKPSRDICQRGTSLTIQCQVDSQVTMMFWYRQQPGQSLTLIATANQGSEATYESGFVIDKFPISRPNLTFSTLTVSNMSPEDSSIYLCSVDQGDYGYTFGSGTRLTVV.